This is a list of T cell receptor beta chains from one sample in a study of blood T cell repertoires in COVID-19. TCRdb's table, derived via immunoSEQ multiplex PCR, lists solely in-frame clones and lacks some. The sample holds 300,000 to 400,000 clones; around 86% are singletons and the top ten take 1%. Sequencing was carried out using peripheral blood. Receptors were obtained from a man aged 45 to 65 with active or convalescent COVID-19. CDR3s include the opening cysteine and the closing phenylalanine or tryptophan. A D gene is named only where the DNA matches it firmly. Expanded clones get a size class; other rows say once, few or many, or leave the size out.

CDR3nt	CDR3aa	abundance	v_gene	j_gene	d_gene
TGTGCCAGCAGCGTTAGCGGGAGCTCCTACAATGAGCAGTTCTTC	CASSVSGSSYNEQFF	NA	TRBV11-3	TRBJ2-1	TRBD2
TGTGCCAGCACGCGAGGGTTGGGCACTGAAGCTTTCTTT	CASTRGLGTEAFF	NA	TRBV2	TRBJ1-1	NA
TGTGCCAGCAGTTACTCGAGGACGGAGGCTAATGAAAAACTGTTTTTT	CASSYSRTEANEKLFF	NA	TRBV6-2/TRBV6-3	TRBJ1-4	NA
TGTGCCAGCTCACCACCGACAGGGGAGGGCACTGAAGCTTTCTTT	CASSPPTGEGTEAFF	NA	TRBV18	TRBJ1-1	TRBD1
TGTGCCAGCAGCCGGGTGGGTGGGGCCAACGTCCTGACTTTC	CASSRVGGANVLTF	NA	TRBV27	TRBJ2-6	NA
TGTGCCAGCAGTCCCTCCATCTGGGCTAGCAATCAGCCCCAGCATTTT	CASSPSIWASNQPQHF	NA	TRBV27	TRBJ1-5	NA
TGTGCCAGCAGCTGGACTAGCGGGACCCGGGAGCAGTTCTTC	CASSWTSGTREQFF	NA	TRBV11-2	TRBJ2-1	TRBD2
TGTGCCAGCAGCTTCGGGACAGGTAGCTACGAGCAGTACTTC	CASSFGTGSYEQYF	NA	TRBV5-4	TRBJ2-7	TRBD1
TGTGCCAGCAGTTCTAGACAGGGGTTTAGCAATCAGCCCCAGCATTTT	CASSSRQGFSNQPQHF	NA	TRBV28	TRBJ1-5	TRBD1
TGTGCCAGCAGCTTACTTGAGCAGTTCTTC	CASSLLEQFF	once	TRBV7-9	TRBJ2-1	NA
TGTGCCAGCTCACCTAACGACAGGACCACCACTGAAGCTTTCTTT	CASSPNDRTTTEAFF	NA	TRBV18	TRBJ1-1	NA
TGTGCCACCAGTGATAGAGCTGCTCACAGGGGAAGCTCCTACAATGAGCAGTTCTTC	CATSDRAAHRGSSYNEQFF	NA	TRBV24-1	TRBJ2-1	TRBD1
TGTGCCAGCAGACCGGGACAGGGTGGGGGCTACACCTTC	CASRPGQGGGYTF	NA	TRBV28	TRBJ1-2	TRBD1
TGTGCCAGCAGTTACCATGCTAGTACACCTAATACGCAGTATTTT	CASSYHASTPNTQYF	NA	TRBV6-5	TRBJ2-3	NA
TGTGCCAGTAGTGTTCGACAGGGGGTGGGCACAGATACGCAGTATTTT	CASSVRQGVGTDTQYF	NA	TRBV19	TRBJ2-3	TRBD1
TGTGCCAGCAGTGAATCCACTTCAGGAACAAAGGGGAACGGCTACACCTTC	CASSESTSGTKGNGYTF	NA	TRBV6-1	TRBJ1-2	NA
TGTGCCAGCAGTGAAGTGACAGTCCCCTCTCTCTACTTT	CASSEVTVPSLYF	NA	TRBV6-1	TRBJ1-6	NA
TGCAGTGCTAGGGGGCCCCGCGAGCAGTACTTC	CSARGPREQYF	NA	TRBV20-1	TRBJ2-7	NA
TGTGCCAGCAGCTCAGTAGCGGGGGCCGCAGAGACCCAGTACTTC	CASSSVAGAAETQYF	NA	TRBV5-4	TRBJ2-5	TRBD2
TGTGCCAGCAGTTACGCCTCACAGGGGGCTCGGACTGGTTACTTC	CASSYASQGARTGYF	NA	TRBV6-2/TRBV6-3	TRBJ2-7	TRBD1
TGTGCCTGGAGTGCCGACAGGGGGCGGGATACGCAGTATTTT	CAWSADRGRDTQYF	NA	TRBV30	TRBJ2-3	TRBD1
TGCGCCAGCAGTGAAGGGGATCCGGGCAGGGGTTACTATGGCTACACCTTC	CASSEGDPGRGYYGYTF	NA	TRBV10-2	TRBJ1-2	NA
TGTGCCAGCAGCCCAGACAGTAGCTCCTACAATGAGCAGTTCTTC	CASSPDSSSYNEQFF	NA	TRBV7-3	TRBJ2-1	NA
TGTGCCAGCAGTTTAAAGCGGGGTAAACAGTTCTTC	CASSLKRGKQFF	NA	TRBV28	TRBJ2-1	TRBD2
TGCGCCAGCAGCTTGGGGGTCCCGGGACACGGAGATACGCAGTATTTT	CASSLGVPGHGDTQYF	NA	TRBV5-1	TRBJ2-3	NA
TGTGCCAGCAGCCCTTCGGGGGGGGCTTCGGGAAATGAGCAGTTCTTC	CASSPSGGASGNEQFF	NA	TRBV6-4	TRBJ2-1	TRBD2
TGTGCCAGCAGCAGGGCCAGCTTCAGGAAAAAACTGTTTTTT	CASSRASFRKKLFF	NA	TRBV21-1	TRBJ1-4	NA
TGTGCCAGCAGCCAAGGGCTTCGGACAGGGTCACAGCGAACTCTCTATGGCTACACCTTC	CASSQGLRTGSQRTLYGYTF	NA	TRBV14	TRBJ1-2	TRBD1
TGTGCTAGTGGTTTGGTTCTGGACAGGGGGCGACGACGCCAAGCTTTCTTT	CASGLVLDRGRRRQAFF	few	TRBV12-5	TRBJ1-1	TRBD1
TGTGCCAGCAGCCAAATGTCTGCAGGGGCCCCAGGGGATACGCAGTATTTT	CASSQMSAGAPGDTQYF	once	TRBV3-1/TRBV3-2	TRBJ2-3	NA
TGCGCCAGCAGCCAAGATCGTAGCGGGGGGAACTACAATGAGCAGTTCTTC	CASSQDRSGGNYNEQFF	NA	TRBV4-3	TRBJ2-1	TRBD2
TGCAGCGTTGAAGCGGGACTAGCGGGCACTAATGAGCAGTTCTTC	CSVEAGLAGTNEQFF	NA	TRBV29-1	TRBJ2-1	TRBD2
TGCGCCAGCAGCTTGGGTCAGGGCATGGATGGCTACACCTTC	CASSLGQGMDGYTF	NA	TRBV5-1	TRBJ1-2	NA
TGCGCCAGCAGCATTCAGGGGGCGCAAACCGGGGAGCTGTTTTTT	CASSIQGAQTGELFF	NA	TRBV5-1	TRBJ2-2	TRBD1
TGTGCCAGCAGTTTCCCCCCAGGGGGCATTTACACTGAAGCTTTCTTT	CASSFPPGGIYTEAFF	NA	TRBV28	TRBJ1-1	TRBD1
TGTGCCAGCAGCCTCTTAGCGGGAGAGACCCAGTACTTC	CASSLLAGETQYF	once	TRBV5-8	TRBJ2-5	TRBD2
TGCGCCAGCAGCTTTCAGGGGGCGGGCACCGGGGAGCTGTTTTTT	CASSFQGAGTGELFF	NA	TRBV5-1	TRBJ2-2	TRBD1
TGTGCCAGCAGTTTTAACCGGGACAGGGGTTCCCGGGCAGATACGCAGTATTTT	CASSFNRDRGSRADTQYF	NA	TRBV2	TRBJ2-3	TRBD1
TGTGCCAGTAGCCTCCTAGCGGGGGCCGGTCGAGAGACCCAGTACTTC	CASSLLAGAGRETQYF	NA	TRBV19	TRBJ2-5	TRBD2
TGTGCCAGCAGCTTCAACAGGGACAATGAGCAGTTCTTC	CASSFNRDNEQFF	NA	TRBV7-3	TRBJ2-1	NA
TGTGCCAGCAGTGAACAGGGGACTAACTATGGCTACACCTTC	CASSEQGTNYGYTF	NA	TRBV2	TRBJ1-2	NA
TGTGCCAGCAGCTTGGCCTTATTTAGCTACGAGCAGTACTTC	CASSLALFSYEQYF	NA	TRBV5-4	TRBJ2-7	NA
TGTGCCAGCTCACCCGGGACAGGGAACGAAAAACTGTTTTTT	CASSPGTGNEKLFF	NA	TRBV18	TRBJ1-4	TRBD1
TGTGCCAGCACCGTAGCAGCAAGTGGATCCTACGAGCAGTACTTC	CASTVAASGSYEQYF	once	TRBV6-5	TRBJ2-7	NA
TGTGCCAGCAGCCAAGGCACAGGGGGCCCTCTGGGCTACACCTTC	CASSQGTGGPLGYTF	NA	TRBV3-1/TRBV3-2	TRBJ1-2	TRBD1
TGCGCCAGCAGACGGGGAGCTTTTCCCCTGAAGGACACTGAAGCTTTCTTT	CASRRGAFPLKDTEAFF	NA	TRBV5-1	TRBJ1-1	NA
TGCGCCAGCAGTCAACTCGTTACTGAGCCCCAGCATTTT	CASSQLVTEPQHF	NA	TRBV23-1	TRBJ1-5	NA
TGTGCCTGGAGTCCGGGACAGGGGAATCAGCCCCAGCATTTT	CAWSPGQGNQPQHF	NA	TRBV30	TRBJ1-5	TRBD1
TGTGCCAGCAGCGTAGCTCAAGGAGCGGGATACCGAAACAATGAGCAGTTCTTC	CASSVAQGAGYRNNEQFF	NA	TRBV9	TRBJ2-1	TRBD2
TGTGCCAGCTCACCTTTACCGGGACAGTATTACAATGAGCAGTTCTTC	CASSPLPGQYYNEQFF	NA	TRBV18	TRBJ2-1	TRBD1
TGTGCCAGCAGTGGGGGAAGGGGATCTGAAGCTTTCTTT	CASSGGRGSEAFF	NA	TRBV2	TRBJ1-1	NA
TGTGCCAGCAGCCAAGGTAATCCCAATGAGCAGTTCTTC	CASSQGNPNEQFF	NA	TRBV3-1/TRBV3-2	TRBJ2-1	NA
TGTGCCAGCAGTTTCGGGGGGGTAGTCACTGAAGCTTTCTTT	CASSFGGVVTEAFF	NA	TRBV28	TRBJ1-1	NA
TGTGCCAGCAGCCCGACAGTGGGGAACTATGGCTACACCTTC	CASSPTVGNYGYTF	NA	TRBV7-8	TRBJ1-2	NA
TGTGCCAGCAGCGAGACCGGACAGGGTGGATATGGCTACACCTTC	CASSETGQGGYGYTF	NA	TRBV5-5	TRBJ1-2	TRBD1
TGTGCCAGCAGCCTTACCCCTCGGGGTCACTCTGAAGCTTTCTTT	CASSLTPRGHSEAFF	NA	TRBV7-2	TRBJ1-1	NA
TGTGCCAGCAGTTACTCCTTCCCGGGAGAAACAGATACGCAGTATTTT	CASSYSFPGETDTQYF	NA	TRBV6-5	TRBJ2-3	NA
TGTGCCAGCAGTTACTCCCCGGCGGGGGGGTCCTATGGCTACACCTTC	CASSYSPAGGSYGYTF	NA	TRBV6-5	TRBJ1-2	NA
TGTGCCAGTAGTATCAGTGGCGGGTCGAGGGCGGCCAAAAACATTCAGTACTTC	CASSISGGSRAAKNIQYF	NA	TRBV19	TRBJ2-4	NA